This TCR beta chain was retrieved from a study of metastatic and nonmetastatic thyroid tumors. The overall study: Samples came from malignant and benign thyroid patients, and repertoires were compared across blood and tumor or nodule tissue.

Patients were all untreated before their thyroid surgery. General observations from the study: TCR beta diversity was reportedly significantly higher in malignant thyroid tumors than benign nodules, in blood and tumor.

This CDR3 comprises 18 residues. Trimming cost V 6 bases and J 4 bases, with 25 bases left between them. Germline V gives CDR1 MNHEY, CDR2 SMNVEV (reference sequence). Original handling: A papillary thyroid cancer distant-metastasis classifier was built from CDR3 differences across clinicopathological groups. TCRdb re-called the PCR reads via MiXCR. TCRdb's processing, not the authors' own work, is the source of the V and J calls. This table holds under 95,000 clones, approximately 11% found once. In regard to this clone: What it binds is unknown.

The TCR originated in a female donor with papillary thyroid cancer or a benign thyroid nodule (not recorded which). Some clones in this sample may be carry-over from other donors' samples. The chain is built from TRBV27 and TRBJ2-1, with D tentatively TRBD1 (6 bases). Sequenced sample: blood. This CDR3 is CASRRNVAPGTPYNEQFF. The CDR3 nucleotides read TGTGCCAGCAGGCGAAACGTGGCACCCGGGACACCTTACAATGAGCAGTTCTTC.